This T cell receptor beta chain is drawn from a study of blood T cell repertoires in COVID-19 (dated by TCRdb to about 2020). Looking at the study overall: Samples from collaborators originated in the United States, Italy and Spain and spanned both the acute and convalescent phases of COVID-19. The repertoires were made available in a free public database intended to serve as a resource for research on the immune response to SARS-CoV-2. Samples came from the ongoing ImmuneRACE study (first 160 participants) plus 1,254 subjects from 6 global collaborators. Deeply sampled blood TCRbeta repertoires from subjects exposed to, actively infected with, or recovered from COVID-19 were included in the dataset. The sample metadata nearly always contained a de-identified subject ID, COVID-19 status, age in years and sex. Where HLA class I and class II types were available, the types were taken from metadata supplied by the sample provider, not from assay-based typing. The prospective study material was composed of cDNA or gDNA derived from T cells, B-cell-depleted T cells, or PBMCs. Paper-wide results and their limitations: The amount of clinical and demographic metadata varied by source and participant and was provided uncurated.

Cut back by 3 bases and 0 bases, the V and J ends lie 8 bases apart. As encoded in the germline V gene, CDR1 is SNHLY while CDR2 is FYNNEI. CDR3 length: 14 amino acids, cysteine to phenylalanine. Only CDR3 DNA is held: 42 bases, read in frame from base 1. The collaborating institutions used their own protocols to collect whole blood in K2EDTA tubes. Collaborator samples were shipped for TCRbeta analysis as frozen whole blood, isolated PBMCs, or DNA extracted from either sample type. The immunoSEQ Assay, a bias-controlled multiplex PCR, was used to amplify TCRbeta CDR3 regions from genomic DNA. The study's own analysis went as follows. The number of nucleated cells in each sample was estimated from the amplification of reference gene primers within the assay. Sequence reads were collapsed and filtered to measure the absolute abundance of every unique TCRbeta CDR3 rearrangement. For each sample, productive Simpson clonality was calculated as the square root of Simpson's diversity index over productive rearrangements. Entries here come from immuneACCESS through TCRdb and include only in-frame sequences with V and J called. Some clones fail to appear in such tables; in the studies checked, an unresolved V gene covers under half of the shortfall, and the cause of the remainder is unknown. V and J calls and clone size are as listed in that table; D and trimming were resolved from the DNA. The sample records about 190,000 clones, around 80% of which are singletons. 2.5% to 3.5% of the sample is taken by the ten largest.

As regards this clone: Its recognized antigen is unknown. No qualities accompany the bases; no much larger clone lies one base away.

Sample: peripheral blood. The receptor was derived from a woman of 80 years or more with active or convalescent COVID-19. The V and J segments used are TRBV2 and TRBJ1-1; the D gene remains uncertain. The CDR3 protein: CASSESYMNTEAFF. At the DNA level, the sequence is TGTGCCAGCAGTGAGTCTTACATGAACACTGAAGCTTTCTTT.